This T cell receptor beta chain appears in the sequencing data of a study of T cell responses to AZD1222 COVID-19 vaccine. Clones were read by immunoSEQ multiplex PCR, and TCRdb kept only the in-frame ones, dropping some. The data show 150,000 to 180,000 clones, approximately 90% seen once. Trimming left V 0 bases short and J 9 bases short, with 9 bases between. CDR3 size: 13 residues. CDR1 is LGHNA and CDR2 is YSLEER in the germline V gene. The V and J genes are TRBV4-3 and TRBJ1-3, with D hard to call. The specimen comprised peripheral blood, sampled on day 0 of AZD1222 vaccination. The sequence was collected from an adult in good health. As DNA, the CDR3 is TGCGCCAGCAGCCAAGATGGGGTTGGCACCATATATTTT. Protein sequence: CASSQDGVGTIYF.